This T cell receptor (beta chain) was recovered during a study of T cells in Graves' hyperthyroidism and ophthalmopathy. Findings and limits, study-wide: Ophthalmopathy stood apart from stable hyperthyroidism in a 13 V-J model. The blood repertoire included most of the expanded thyroid clonotypes above 0.001. Before onset, by a median of around 6.1 months, the model predicted ophthalmopathy.

V lost 2 bases and J lost 5, with 15 bases in between. The CDR3 covers 15 residues. Germline-derived CDR1 and CDR2 are MGHDK and SYGVNS. On this clonotype itself: Antigen specificity is unknown.

Pregnant or lactating patients were excluded, as were those with uncontrolled infection or other autoimmune disease. Using RNA transcripts as the source, TCR beta CDR3 regions were amplified. The primer set for the first-round RT-PCR of the TCR CDR3 was HTBI. One entry per CDR3 protein results from TCRdb running MiXCR on the multiplex PCR reads. The sample has hundreds of thousands of distinct CDR3 sequences, over 40% seen once. This chain uses TRBV25-1 with TRBJ1-2; a weak D match, TRBD1 (6 bases). The sequence came from an adult man with Graves' disease, either hyperthyroidism or ophthalmopathy (not recorded which). Sample: peripheral blood or thyroid tissue (not recorded which). CDR3 coding DNA: TGTGCCAGCAGTGAAGGGGGGTGGACAGAATATGGCTACACCTTC. It is translated as CASSEGGWTEYGYTF.